The 11 T cell receptor beta chains given below trace back to one sample, sequenced in a study of T cell responses to AZD1222 COVID-19 vaccine. Here immunoSEQ multiplex PCR was the method, and the copy in TCRdb shows in-frame clones only, minus some. In the table there are roughly 120,000 clones, roughly 86% of which are singletons. The material sequenced was peripheral blood, taken on day 0 of AZD1222 vaccination. The receptors were sampled from an adult in good health.

The J gene is TRBJ1-2, the V gene TRBV18, with unresolved D. V gave up 6 bases and J gave up 6 bases, with 26 bases separating them. Germline values: CDR1 KGHSH, CDR2 LQKENI. The CDR3 contains 17 residues. CDR3 nucleotide sequence: TGTGCCAGCTCGTCGGCCGGGAAGTCTCTTATCTTAAATGGCTACACCTTC. It translates to CASSSAGKSLILNGYTF.

This chain connects TRBV12-3 or TRBV12-4 to TRBJ1-5; D is uncertain. The CDR3 consists of 13 residues. Trimming took off 6 bases at V and 7 bases at J, with 13 bases between the two ends. CDR3 DNA sequence: TGTGCCAGCAGACACAGAAGAGGCCAGCCCCAGCATTTT. It encodes CASRHRRGQPQHF.

V usage is TRBV7-9 and J usage is TRBJ1-6, with a weak D call TRBD1 (6 bases). The CDR3 loop spans 15 amino acids. Germline-derived CDR1 and CDR2 are SEHNR and FQNEAQ (reference sequence). V was shortened by 5 bases and J by 5 bases, with 13 bases between the two germline ends. The CDR3, as DNA: TGTGCCAGCAGCGTAGTGGCAGGGGATAATTCACCCCTCCACTTT. Protein: CASSVVAGDNSPLHF. Based on the CDR3 plus reference TRBV7-9 and TRBJ1-6, the full variable domain is DTGVSQNPRHKITKRGQNVTFRCDPISEHNRLYWYRQTLGQGPEFLTYFQNEAQLEKSRLLSDRFSAERPKGSFSTLEIQRTEQGDSAMYLCASSVVAGDNSPLHFGNGTRLTVT.

This clone has only one observation. The chain combines TRBV11-1 with TRBJ2-7; D gene ambiguous. Germline assignment: CDR1 SGHAT and CDR2 FQDESV (reference sequence). The CDR3 is 12 residues long. V lost 5 bases and J 2 bases, leaving 7 bases between the germline ends. The CDR3 nucleotides are TGTGCCAGCAGCCCGGACCCCTACGAGCAGTACTTC. As protein: CASSPDPYEQYF.

The chain uses TRBV7-9 and TRBJ2-1, with TRBD2 identical over 14 bases. The J segment lost 0 bases and the V segment lost 7 bases, leaving 5 bases of the junction unmatched. In germline, CDR1 is SEHNR, CDR2 FQNEAQ (reference sequence). The CDR3 totals 17 residues. CDR3 sequence (DNA): TGTGCCAGCAAGGGACTAGCGGGGGCTAGCTCCTACAATGAGCAGTTCTTC. Its translation is CASKGLAGASSYNEQFF.

In this sample, this clone turned up once. CDR3 loop: CASSRAGGAYEAFF. For the CDR3, the DNA is TGTGCCAGCTCACGAGCAGGGGGCGCGTATGAAGCTTTCTTT. This chain uses TRBV18 with TRBJ1-1; 8 bases line up with TRBD1. The germline V gene has CDR1 KGHSH and CDR2 LQKENI. This CDR3 has 14 amino acids. Trimming took 4 bases from V and 7 from J; bases not matched to a gene: 8. The variable domain in full, with the rest retrieved from reference TRBV18 and TRBJ1-1, is NAGVMQNPRHLVRRRGQEARLRCSPMKGHSHVYWYRQLPEEGLKFMVYLQKENIIDESGMPKERFSAEFPKEGPSILRIQQVVRGDSAAYFCASSRAGGAYEAFFGQGTRLTVV.

The chain couples TRBV9 to TRBJ2-2, with TRBD2 matching 11 bases. The V gene's germline CDR1 is SGDLS and CDR2 YYNGEE. The CDR3 runs 18 residues. The V gene end was trimmed by 2 bases and the J gene end by 1 base; junction bases not matched to a gene: 7. This chain's CDR3 is CASSVRPGTSGNTGELFF. CDR3 bases: TGTGCCAGCAGCGTCCGTCCGGGGACTAGCGGGAACACCGGGGAGCTGTTTTTT.

The chain uses TRBV28 and TRBJ2-7; maybe TRBD2 (5 bases). Trimming removed 6 bases from V and 1 base from J, with 10 bases in between. Germline CDR1 and CDR2: MDHEN and SYDVKM. CDR3 length equals 13 residues. The CDR3, as DNA: TGTGCCAGCAGACCTCGCGGGTCCTACGAGCAGTACTTC. It is translated as CASRPRGSYEQYF.

The V gene is TRBV15, the J gene TRBJ1-4; a possible D gene is TRBD1 (6 bases). From germline, CDR1 is LNHNV and CDR2 YYDKDF (reference sequence). V was trimmed by 4 bases and J by 7 bases, leaving 13 bases between them. The CDR3 consists of 14 residues. The CDR3: CATSNRARGEKLFF. The CDR3 region has the DNA TGTGCCACCAGCAACAGGGCGAGAGGTGAAAAACTGTTTTTT.

The V call is TRBV5-1, the J call TRBJ2-7, with D perhaps TRBD1 or TRBD2 (5 bases each). CDR3 length: 15 residues. The V gene lost 4 bases and the J gene lost 7 bases, with 21 bases spanning the gap. From germline, CDR1 is SGHRS and CDR2 YFSETQ. In DNA form, the CDR3 reads TGCGCCAGCAGCCAACTGGGGGACCCTCTGTGGGAGCAGTACTTC. Translated, it gives CASSQLGDPLWEQYF.

V gene TRBV28 combines with J gene TRBJ2-7; 7 nucleotides align to TRBD2. V was pared by 10 bases and J by 3 bases, with 6 bases of the junction left unmatched. The CDR3 covers 12 residues. Looked up from germline, CDR1 is MDHEN and CDR2 is SYDVKM. The CDR3 DNA sequence: TGTGCCACCCTGGGGGGGTTCTACGAGCAGTACTTC. It is translated as CATLGGFYEQYF. Full variable domain (missing parts from reference TRBV28 and TRBJ2-7): DVKVTQSSRYLVKRTGEKVFLECVQDMDHENMFWYRQDPGLGLRLIYFSYDVKMKEKGDIPEGYSVSREKKERFSLILESASTNQTSMYLCATLGGFYEQYFGPGTRLTVT.